This T cell receptor beta chain was identified in a study of vaccination effects on CD4 cells after COVID-19. Profiling relied on immunoSEQ multiplex PCR, and the TCRdb table lists in-frame clones only, not all of them. Of tens of thousands of clones in the sample, around four fifths were seen once. The ViraFEST assay expanded antigen-specific CD4+ T cells with viral peptide pools before sequencing. Subsequent to a culture period of around 10 days, CD4+ T cells were isolated. Previously uninfected by SARS-CoV-2, the vaccine recipients also showed negative nucleocapsid antibodies. Half-medium replacement with IL-2 medium occurred on days 3 and 7. Comment on this clone: As yet, its antigen is unknown.

The CDR3 runs to 18 residues. Trimming took 0 bases from V and 1 from J, leaving 15 bases between them. The germline V gene has CDR1 MNHEY and CDR2 SVGEGT. The TCR sequence derives from a human donor who received a COVID-19 vaccine. This chain joins TRBV6-2 or TRBV6-3 and TRBJ2-2; a weak D match, TRBD2 (6 bases). The sequencing used CD4+ T cells from PBMCs cultured with HCoV-OC43 spike peptides, collected before COVID-19 vaccination. Subset indicated: HCoV-OC43 spike overlapping peptide pool stimulation. The CDR3 region has the DNA TGTGCCAGCAGTTACTCGGTGCGCAATAGCGGGAACACCGGGGAGCTGTTTTTT. It yields the protein CASSYSVRNSGNTGELFF.